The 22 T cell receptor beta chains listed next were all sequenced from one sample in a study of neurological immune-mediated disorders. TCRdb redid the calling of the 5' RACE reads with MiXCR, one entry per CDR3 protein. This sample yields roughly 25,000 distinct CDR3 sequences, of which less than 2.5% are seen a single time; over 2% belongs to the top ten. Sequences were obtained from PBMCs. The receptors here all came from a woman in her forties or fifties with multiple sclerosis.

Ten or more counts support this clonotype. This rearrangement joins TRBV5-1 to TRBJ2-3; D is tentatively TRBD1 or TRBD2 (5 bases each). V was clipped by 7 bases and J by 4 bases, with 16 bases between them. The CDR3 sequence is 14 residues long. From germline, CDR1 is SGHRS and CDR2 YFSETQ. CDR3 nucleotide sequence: TGCGCCAGCGCCAACCGAGGGGTTGCAGATACGCAGTATTTT. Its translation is CASANRGVADTQYF.

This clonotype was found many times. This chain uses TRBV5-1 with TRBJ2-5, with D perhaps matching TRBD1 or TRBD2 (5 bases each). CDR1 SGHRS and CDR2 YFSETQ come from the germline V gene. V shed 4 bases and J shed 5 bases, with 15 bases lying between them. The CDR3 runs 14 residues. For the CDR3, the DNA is TGCGCCAGCAGCCCCGGGACGTTCCTGGAGACCCAGTACTTC. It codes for CASSPGTFLETQYF.

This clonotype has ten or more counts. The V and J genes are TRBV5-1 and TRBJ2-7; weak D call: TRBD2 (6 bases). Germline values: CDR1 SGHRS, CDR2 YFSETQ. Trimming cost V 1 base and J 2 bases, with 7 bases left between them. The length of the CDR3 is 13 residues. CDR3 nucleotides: TGCGCCAGCAGCTTGTCGGGAGCCTACGAGCAGTACTTC. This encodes CASSLSGAYEQYF.

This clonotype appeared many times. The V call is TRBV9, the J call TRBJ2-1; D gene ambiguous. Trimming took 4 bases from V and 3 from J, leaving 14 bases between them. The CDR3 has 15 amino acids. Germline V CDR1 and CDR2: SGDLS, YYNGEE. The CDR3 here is CASSPSGVDYNEQFF. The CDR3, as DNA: TGTGCCAGCAGCCCGTCAGGAGTAGACTACAATGAGCAGTTCTTC. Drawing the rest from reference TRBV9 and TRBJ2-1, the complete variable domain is DSGVTQTPKHLITATGQRVTLRCSPRSGDLSVYWYQQSLDQGLQFLIQYYNGEERAKGNILERFSAQQFPDLHSELNLSSLELGDSALYFCASSPSGVDYNEQFFGPGTRLTVL.

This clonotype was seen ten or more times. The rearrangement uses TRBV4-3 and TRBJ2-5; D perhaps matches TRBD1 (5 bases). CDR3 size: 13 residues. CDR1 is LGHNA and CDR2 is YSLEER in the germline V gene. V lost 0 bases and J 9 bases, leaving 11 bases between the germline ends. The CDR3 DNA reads TGCGCCAGCAGCCAAGATTTCGAAGGGGCCCAGTACTTC. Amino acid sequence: CASSQDFEGAQYF.

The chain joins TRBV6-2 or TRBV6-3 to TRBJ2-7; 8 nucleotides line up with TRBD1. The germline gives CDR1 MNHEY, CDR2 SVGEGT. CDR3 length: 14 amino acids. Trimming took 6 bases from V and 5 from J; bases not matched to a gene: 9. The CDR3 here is CASRETGTGHEQYF. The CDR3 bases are TGTGCCAGCAGAGAGACAGGGACAGGCCACGAGCAGTACTTC.

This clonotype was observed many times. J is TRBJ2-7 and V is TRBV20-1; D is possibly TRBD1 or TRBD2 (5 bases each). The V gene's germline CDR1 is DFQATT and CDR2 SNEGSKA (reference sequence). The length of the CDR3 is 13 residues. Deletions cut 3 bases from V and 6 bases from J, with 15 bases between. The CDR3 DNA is TGCAGTGCTAGTGGCCAGGGCGAGGGCGAGCAGTACTTC. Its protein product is CSASGQGEGEQYF.

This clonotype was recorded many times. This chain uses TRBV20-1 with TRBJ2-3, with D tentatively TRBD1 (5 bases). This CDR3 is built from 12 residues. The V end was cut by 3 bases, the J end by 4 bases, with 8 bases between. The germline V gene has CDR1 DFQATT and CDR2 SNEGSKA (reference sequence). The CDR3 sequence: CSARSRADTQYF. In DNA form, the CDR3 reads TGCAGTGCTAGGAGCAGGGCAGATACGCAGTATTTT.

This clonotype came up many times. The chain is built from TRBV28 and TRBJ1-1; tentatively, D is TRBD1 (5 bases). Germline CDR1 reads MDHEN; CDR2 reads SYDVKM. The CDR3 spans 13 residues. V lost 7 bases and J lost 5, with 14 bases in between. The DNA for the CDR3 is TGTGCCAGCATTTCGGGTGGGGGAACTGAAGCTTTCTTT. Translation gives CASISGGGTEAFF. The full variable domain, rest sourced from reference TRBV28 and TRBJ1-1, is DVKVTQSSRYLVKRTGEKVFLECVQDMDHENMFWYRQDPGLGLRLIYFSYDVKMKEKGDIPEGYSVSREKKERFSLILESASTNQTSMYLCASISGGGTEAFFGQGTRLTVV.

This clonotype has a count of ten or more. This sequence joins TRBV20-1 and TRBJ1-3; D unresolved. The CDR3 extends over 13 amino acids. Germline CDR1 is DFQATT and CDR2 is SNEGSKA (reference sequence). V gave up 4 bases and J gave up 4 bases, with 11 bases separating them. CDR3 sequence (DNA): TGCAGTGCTATCTACGATGCAGGAAACACCATATATTTT. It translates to CSAIYDAGNTIYF.

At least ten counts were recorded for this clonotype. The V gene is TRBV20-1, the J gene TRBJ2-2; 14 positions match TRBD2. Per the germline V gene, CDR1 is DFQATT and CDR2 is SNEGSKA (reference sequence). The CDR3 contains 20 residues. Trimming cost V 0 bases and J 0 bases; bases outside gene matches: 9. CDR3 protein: CSARDLGLAGVGANTGELFF. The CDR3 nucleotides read TGCAGTGCTAGAGACCTGGGACTAGCGGGGGTCGGCGCGAACACCGGGGAGCTGTTTTTT.

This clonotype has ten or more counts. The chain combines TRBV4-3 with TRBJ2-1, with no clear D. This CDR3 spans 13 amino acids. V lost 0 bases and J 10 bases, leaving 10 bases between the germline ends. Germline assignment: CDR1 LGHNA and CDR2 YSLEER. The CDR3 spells CASSQDQYLEQFF. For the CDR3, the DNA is TGCGCCAGCAGCCAAGATCAATACTTGGAGCAGTTCTTC.

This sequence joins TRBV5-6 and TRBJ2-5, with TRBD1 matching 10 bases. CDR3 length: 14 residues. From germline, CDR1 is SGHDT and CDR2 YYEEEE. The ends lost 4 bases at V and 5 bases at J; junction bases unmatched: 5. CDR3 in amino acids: CASSLPGQGETQYF. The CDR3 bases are TGTGCCAGCAGCCTCCCGGGACAGGGGGAGACCCAGTACTTC. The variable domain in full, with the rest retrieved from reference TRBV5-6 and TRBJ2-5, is DAGVTQSPTHLIKTRGQQVTLRCSPKSGHDTVSWYQQALGQGPQFIFQYYEEEERQRGNFPDRFSGHQFPNYSSELNVNALLLGDSALYLCASSLPGQGETQYFGPGTRLLVL.

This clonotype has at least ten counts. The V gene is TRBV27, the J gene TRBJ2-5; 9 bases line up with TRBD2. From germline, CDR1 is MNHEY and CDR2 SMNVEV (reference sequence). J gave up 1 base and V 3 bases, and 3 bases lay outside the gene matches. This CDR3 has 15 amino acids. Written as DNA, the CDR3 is TGTGCCAGCAGTTTCGGCGGGAGGGCCCAAGAGACCCAGTACTTC. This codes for CASSFGGRAQETQYF.

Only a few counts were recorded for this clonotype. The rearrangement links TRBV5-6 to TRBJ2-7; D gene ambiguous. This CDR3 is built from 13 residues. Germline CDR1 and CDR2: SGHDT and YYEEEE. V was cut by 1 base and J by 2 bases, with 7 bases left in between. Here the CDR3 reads CASSLPATYEQYF. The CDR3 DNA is TGTGCCAGCAGCTTGCCGGCTACCTACGAGCAGTACTTC.

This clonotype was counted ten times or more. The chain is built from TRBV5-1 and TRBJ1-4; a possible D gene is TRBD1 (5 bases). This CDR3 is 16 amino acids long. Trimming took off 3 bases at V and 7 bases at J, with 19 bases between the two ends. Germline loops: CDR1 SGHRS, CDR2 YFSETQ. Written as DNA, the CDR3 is TGCGCCAGCAGCTCGGGGGGGATTGGCGGTAGTGAAAAACTGTTTTTT. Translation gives CASSSGGIGGSEKLFF. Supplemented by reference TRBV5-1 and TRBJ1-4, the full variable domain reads KAGVTQTPRYLIKTRGQQVTLSCSPISGHRSVSWYQQTPGQGLQFLFEYFSETQRNKGNFPGRFSGRQFSNSRSEMNVSTLELGDSALYLCASSSGGIGGSEKLFFGSGTQLSVL.

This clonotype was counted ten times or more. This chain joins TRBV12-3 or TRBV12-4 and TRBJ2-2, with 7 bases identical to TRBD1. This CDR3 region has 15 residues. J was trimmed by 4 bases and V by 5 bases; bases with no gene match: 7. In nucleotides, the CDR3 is TGTGCCAGCAGTCCCCGACAGGGATCCACCGGGGAGCTGTTTTTT. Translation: CASSPRQGSTGELFF.

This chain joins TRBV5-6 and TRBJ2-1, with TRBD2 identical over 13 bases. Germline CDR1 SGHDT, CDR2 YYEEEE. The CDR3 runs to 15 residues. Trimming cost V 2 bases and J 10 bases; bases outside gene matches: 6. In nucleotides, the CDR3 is TGTGCCAGCAGCTTTGGACTAGCGGGAGTAGGAGAGCAGTTCTTC. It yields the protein CASSFGLAGVGEQFF.

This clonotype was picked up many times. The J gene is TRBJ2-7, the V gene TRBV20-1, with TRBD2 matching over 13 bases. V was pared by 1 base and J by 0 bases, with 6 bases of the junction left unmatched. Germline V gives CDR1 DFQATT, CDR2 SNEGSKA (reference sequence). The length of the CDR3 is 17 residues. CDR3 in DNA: TGCAGTGCTAGAGTCAAAGGACTAGCGGGGGACTCCTACGAGCAGTACTTC. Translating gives CSARVKGLAGDSYEQYF.

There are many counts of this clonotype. CDR3 protein: CASSPSGEDWDEQFF. CDR3 nucleotides: TGTGCCAGCAGTCCTAGTGGGGAAGATTGGGATGAGCAGTTCTTC. V gene TRBV12-3 or TRBV12-4 combines with J gene TRBJ2-1, with D unclear. V lost 5 bases and J lost 8, with 19 bases in between. CDR3 size: 15 residues.

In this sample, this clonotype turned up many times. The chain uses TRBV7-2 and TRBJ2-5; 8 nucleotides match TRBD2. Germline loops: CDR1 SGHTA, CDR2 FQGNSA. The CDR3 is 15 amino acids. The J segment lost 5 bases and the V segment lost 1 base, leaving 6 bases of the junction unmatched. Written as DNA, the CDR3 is TGTGCCAGCAGCTTAGACGGGAGGGCCCGGGAGACCCAGTACTTC. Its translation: CASSLDGRARETQYF.

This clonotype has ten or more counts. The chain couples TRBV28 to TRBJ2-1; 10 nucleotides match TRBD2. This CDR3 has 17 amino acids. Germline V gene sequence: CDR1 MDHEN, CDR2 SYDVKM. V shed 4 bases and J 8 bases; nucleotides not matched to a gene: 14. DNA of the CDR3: TGTGCCAGCAGTTCCCCATTTCTAGCGGGAGATACGGATGAGCAGTTCTTC. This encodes CASSSPFLAGDTDEQFF.